This TCR beta chain was captured in a study of blood T cells in healthy people across ages. Study-wide results and limits: Whereas aged donors had fewer naive CD4+ cells, long-lived donors had more of them and higher diversity. A strong correlation was seen between TCR beta diversity and naive T cell percentage.

Worth noting for this clonotype: Its antigen is unknown.

Trimming stripped 4 bases from V and 8 bases from J, with 11 bases between. CDR3 length: 13 amino acids. The germline V gene has CDR1 SGHDN and CDR2 FVKESK. All donors came from Russia, were Caucasian and healthy, and spanned ages roughly 6 to 95. It was approximately 10 milliliters of peripheral blood that were drawn from each donor. Sample-barcoded 5' priming and a J-beta primer mix drove a second PCR of roughly 6 to 12 cycles. TCRdb independently ran MiXCR on the 5' RACE reads; one entry per CDR3 protein. Of roughly 680,000 distinct CDR3 sequences in the sample, 20% to 25% were seen once. This sequence originates from a man in his sixties or seventies in good health. V usage is TRBV14 and J usage is TRBJ1-4; D remains unclear. Sample: blood. DNA for the CDR3: TGTGCCAGCAGCCCAACCGGTCTGGAAAAACTGTTTTTT. It encodes CASSPTGLEKLFF.